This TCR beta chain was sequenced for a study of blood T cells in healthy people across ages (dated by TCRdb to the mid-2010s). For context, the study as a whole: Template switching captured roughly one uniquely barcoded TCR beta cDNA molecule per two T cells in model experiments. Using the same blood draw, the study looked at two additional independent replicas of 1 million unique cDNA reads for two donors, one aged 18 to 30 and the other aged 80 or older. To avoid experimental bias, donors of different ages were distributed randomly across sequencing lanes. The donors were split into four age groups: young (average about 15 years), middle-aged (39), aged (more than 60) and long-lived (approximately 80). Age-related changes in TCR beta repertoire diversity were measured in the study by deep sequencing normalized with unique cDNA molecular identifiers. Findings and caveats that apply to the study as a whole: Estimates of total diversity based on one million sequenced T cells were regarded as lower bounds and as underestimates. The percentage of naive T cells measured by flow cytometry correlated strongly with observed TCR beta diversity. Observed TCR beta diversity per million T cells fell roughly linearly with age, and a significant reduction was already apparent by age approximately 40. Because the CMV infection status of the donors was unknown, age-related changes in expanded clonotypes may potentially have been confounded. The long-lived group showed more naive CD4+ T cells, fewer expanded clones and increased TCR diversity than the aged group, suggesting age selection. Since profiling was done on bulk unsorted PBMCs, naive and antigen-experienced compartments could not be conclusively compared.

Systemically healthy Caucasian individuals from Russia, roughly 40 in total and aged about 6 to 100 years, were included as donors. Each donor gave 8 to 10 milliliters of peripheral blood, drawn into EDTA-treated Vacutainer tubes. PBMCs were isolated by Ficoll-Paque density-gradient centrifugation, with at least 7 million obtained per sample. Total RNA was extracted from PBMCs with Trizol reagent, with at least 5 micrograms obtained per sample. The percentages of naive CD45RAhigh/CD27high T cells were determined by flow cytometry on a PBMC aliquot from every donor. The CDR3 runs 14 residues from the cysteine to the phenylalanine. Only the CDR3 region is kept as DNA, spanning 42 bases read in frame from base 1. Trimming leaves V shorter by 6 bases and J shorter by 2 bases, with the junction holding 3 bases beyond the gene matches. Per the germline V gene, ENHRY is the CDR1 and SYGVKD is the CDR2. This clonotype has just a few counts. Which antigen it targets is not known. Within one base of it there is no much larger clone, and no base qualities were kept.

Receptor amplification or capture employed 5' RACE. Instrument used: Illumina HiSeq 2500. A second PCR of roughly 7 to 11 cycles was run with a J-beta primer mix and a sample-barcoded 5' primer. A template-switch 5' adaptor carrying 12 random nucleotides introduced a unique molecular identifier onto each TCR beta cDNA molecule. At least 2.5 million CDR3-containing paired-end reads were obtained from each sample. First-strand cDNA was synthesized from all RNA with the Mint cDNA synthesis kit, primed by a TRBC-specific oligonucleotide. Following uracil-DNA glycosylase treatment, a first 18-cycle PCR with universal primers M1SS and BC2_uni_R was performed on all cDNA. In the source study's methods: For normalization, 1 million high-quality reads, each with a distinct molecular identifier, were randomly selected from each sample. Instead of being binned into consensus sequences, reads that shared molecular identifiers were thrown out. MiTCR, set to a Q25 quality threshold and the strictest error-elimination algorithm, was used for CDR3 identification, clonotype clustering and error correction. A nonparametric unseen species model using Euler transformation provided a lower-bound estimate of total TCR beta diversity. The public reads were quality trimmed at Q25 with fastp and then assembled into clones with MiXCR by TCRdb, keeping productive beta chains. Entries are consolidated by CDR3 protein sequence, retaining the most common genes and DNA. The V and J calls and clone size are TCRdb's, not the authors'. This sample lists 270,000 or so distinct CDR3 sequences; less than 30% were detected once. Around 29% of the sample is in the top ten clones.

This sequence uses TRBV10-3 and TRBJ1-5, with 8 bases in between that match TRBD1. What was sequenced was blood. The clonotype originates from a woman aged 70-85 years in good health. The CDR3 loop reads CAISKTGGNQPQHF. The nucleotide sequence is TGTGCCATCAGCAAGACAGGGGGCAATCAGCCCCAGCATTTT.